Listed below are T cell receptor beta chains from one sample, sequenced in a study of type 1 regulatory T cells. Using its own MiXCR run on the reads, TCRdb lists one record per CDR3 protein. The sample includes about 24,000 distinct CDR3 sequences, over 55% of them seen just once. These receptors' targets are unknown. Material: cultured T cells, either the whole culture or a sorted T cell fraction (not recorded which). All receptors derive from a human donor in good health. Both conserved end residues are part of each CDR3. The order of the fields is D gene, V gene, clone size, J gene, CDR3 DNA, CDR3 protein. D genes are given only for firm matches. Rows give clone size only sometimes, using once, few, many, or a class for an expanded clone.

-	TRBV11-2	-	TRBJ1-1	TGTGCCAGCAGCTTAGGTACCCAGGGTATGAACACTGAAGCTTTCTTT	CASSLGTQGMNTEAFF
TRBD2	TRBV15	-	TRBJ2-1	TGTGCCACCAGCAGAGATGGGCTAGCGGGACTCTACAATGAGCAGTTCTTC	CATSRDGLAGLYNEQFF
-	TRBV20-1	once	TRBJ2-7	TGCAGTGCTAGCGGGACTTTACAATCCTACGAGCAGTACTTC	CSASGTLQSYEQYF
TRBD1	TRBV7-2	-	TRBJ2-1	TGTGCCAGCAGCAGTACAGGGGCGGCTCGACTGAGTGAGCAGTTCTTC	CASSSTGAARLSEQFF
TRBD1	TRBV7-8	once	TRBJ1-1	TGTGCCAGCAGACCAAACAGGGGGACTGAAGCTTTCTTT	CASRPNRGTEAFF
-	TRBV27	-	TRBJ2-7	TGTGCCAGCAGTTTCGGACAATCAGGCGAGCAGTACTTC	CASSFGQSGEQYF
-	TRBV3-1	-	TRBJ1-2	TGTGCCAGCAGCCAAGTCTCCCCAGGGTATGGTGGCTACACCTTC	CASSQVSPGYGGYTF
TRBD1	TRBV12-3/TRBV12-4	-	TRBJ1-1	TGTGCCAGCAGCTTACAGGGGTGGGAGAACACTGAAGCTTTCTTT	CASSLQGWENTEAFF
TRBD2	TRBV20-1	few	TRBJ2-1	TGCAGTGCTAGAGTCACTAGCGGGGGTGCGAGCTCCTACAATGAGCAGTTCTTC	CSARVTSGGASSYNEQFF
-	TRBV7-2	-	TRBJ1-5	TGTGCCAGCAGCTTAGATTCGGGTAGCAATCAGCCCCAGCATTTT	CASSLDSGSNQPQHF
-	TRBV5-1	-	TRBJ2-5	TGCGCCAGCAGCTTGGTCTCCGACCAAGAGACCCAGTACTTC	CASSLVSDQETQYF
-	TRBV7-9	few	TRBJ1-2	TGTGCCAGCAGCTTAACCAGGGCTGGCTACACCTTC	CASSLTRAGYTF
-	TRBV3-1	-	TRBJ2-3	TGTGCCAGCAGCCCCCGGAGCGCAGCTAGCACAGATACGCAGTATTTT	CASSPRSAASTDTQYF
-	TRBV2	-	TRBJ2-3	TGTGCCAGCAGTAAACGTAGGAACTCGGGGGAGGATACGCAGTATTTT	CASSKRRNSGEDTQYF
-	TRBV28	-	TRBJ1-1	TGTGCCAGCAGTTCCCAGACGGAAGCTTTCTTT	CASSSQTEAFF
-	TRBV12-3/TRBV12-4	few	TRBJ1-3	TGTGCCAGCAGTTCCGGGACCTCTGGAAACACCATATATTTT	CASSSGTSGNTIYF
-	TRBV5-5	-	TRBJ1-5	TGTGCCAGCAGCTTGGGCCTGGGGTTTGGAGATCAGCCCCAGCATTTT	CASSLGLGFGDQPQHF
-	TRBV5-1	-	TRBJ1-1	TGCGCCAGCAGCTTGGATCCCGGGCTAGGCACTGAAGCTTTCTTT	CASSLDPGLGTEAFF
TRBD1	TRBV12-3/TRBV12-4	few	TRBJ2-7	TGTGCCAGCAGGATCCAGGGGGAACGCTACGAGCAGTACTTC	CASRIQGERYEQYF
TRBD1	TRBV4-3	-	TRBJ2-1	TGCGCCAGCAGCCAGAGACAGGGGGCCGTCGATGAGCAGTTCTTC	CASSQRQGAVDEQFF
-	TRBV19	-	TRBJ1-6	TGTGCCAGTAGACAGGGTCCAAATTCACCCCTCCACTTT	CASRQGPNSPLHF
-	TRBV20-1	-	TRBJ2-3	TGCAGTGCTAGTCGTCGAATAGCAGATACGCAGTATTTT	CSASRRIADTQYF
-	TRBV6-5	-	TRBJ1-6	TGTGCCAGCAGTTACGAGGCAGGTTCGAATTCACCCCTCCACTTT	CASSYEAGSNSPLHF
TRBD2	TRBV20-1	-	TRBJ2-7	TGCAGTGCTAGTATCCCTAGCGGGGGGACCTACGAGCAGTACTTC	CSASIPSGGTYEQYF
-	TRBV12-3/TRBV12-4	once	TRBJ2-1	TGTGCCAGCAGTTTAGCGATGGGATGGGGCAATGAGCAGTTCTTC	CASSLAMGWGNEQFF
TRBD1	TRBV7-8	few	TRBJ2-7	TGTGCCAGCAGCTTAGAGTGGACAGGGATCTACGAGCAGTACTTC	CASSLEWTGIYEQYF
TRBD1	TRBV5-1	few	TRBJ1-1	TGCGCCAGCAGCCGAGGGACAGCCGTTGAAGCTTTCTTT	CASSRGTAVEAFF
-	TRBV7-2	medium-sized	TRBJ2-3	TGTGCCAGCAGCTTAGCCGGCGTAGGTACGCAGTATTTT	CASSLAGVGTQYF
TRBD2	TRBV3-1	-	TRBJ2-7	TGTGCCAGCAGGGCGGGAGGGGGCACGGGTGAGCAGTACTTC	CASRAGGGTGEQYF
-	TRBV4-1	-	TRBJ2-1	TGCGCCAGCAGCCAAGGGGTACTAAGCGGGCGGTTCGATGAGCAGTTCTTC	CASSQGVLSGRFDEQFF
-	TRBV20-1	-	TRBJ2-2	TGCAGTGCTAGGGACAGGAACACCGGGGAGCTGTTTTTT	CSARDRNTGELFF
-	TRBV4-3	few	TRBJ2-5	TGCGCCAGCAGCCCGTCCGTCTGGGGAGTAGGGGAGACCCAGTACTTC	CASSPSVWGVGETQYF
-	TRBV2	-	TRBJ1-4	TGTGCCAGCAGTGTCGGGCCCCGCCTGACGAGGGGGTATGAAAAACTGTTTTTT	CASSVGPRLTRGYEKLFF
TRBD1	TRBV4-3	-	TRBJ1-2	TGCGCCAGCAGCCAAGATTGGACAGGGAATGGCTACACCTTC	CASSQDWTGNGYTF
-	TRBV28	few	TRBJ1-4	TGTGCCAGCAGCCTAGGGGGGACGGGCGAAAAACTGTTTTTT	CASSLGGTGEKLFF
-	TRBV7-6	-	TRBJ2-1	TGTGCCAGCAGTCCGGCACTCAATGAGCAGTTCTTC	CASSPALNEQFF
-	TRBV5-1	few	TRBJ1-1	TGCGCCAGCAGCTTGGGAGGGATGAACACTGAAGCTTTCTTT	CASSLGGMNTEAFF
-	TRBV5-6	-	TRBJ2-3	TGTGCCAGCAGCTCCCCCCCGGGACTTTGGTATTTT	CASSSPPGLWYF
-	TRBV11-2	-	TRBJ2-3	TGTGCCAGCAGCAATCCAGGAGGGTCCGATACGCAGTATTTT	CASSNPGGSDTQYF
-	TRBV21-1	-	TRBJ2-3	TGTGCCAGCAGCAATCCGGAAAGGGCGCCGGCGGGAGACAGGGGTACGCAGTATTTT	CASSNPERAPAGDRGTQYF
-	TRBV20-1	-	TRBJ2-1	TGCAGTGGGGCCTTTGAAAGTGAGCAGTTCTTC	CSGAFESEQFF
TRBD1	TRBV19	-	TRBJ1-1	TGTGCCAGTAGCCGGGACAGAGGAGGTGAAGCTTTCTTT	CASSRDRGGEAFF
TRBD2	TRBV5-1	-	TRBJ2-2	TGCGCCAGCAGCTTGGGACTAGCGGGGGGGCAGGACACCGGGGAGCTGTTTTTT	CASSLGLAGGQDTGELFF
TRBD1	TRBV6-2/TRBV6-3	few	TRBJ1-1	TGTGCCAGCAGTCGGGACAGCTATTCCCGGGACACTGAAGCTTTCTTT	CASSRDSYSRDTEAFF
TRBD1	TRBV18	-	TRBJ2-7	TGTGCCAGCTCACCCCAAGGGACAGGGCAAGAGCAGTACTTC	CASSPQGTGQEQYF
-	TRBV12-3/TRBV12-4	-	TRBJ2-7	TGTGCCAGCAGTTTGGGGGCTGGGGAGCAGTACTTC	CASSLGAGEQYF
TRBD2	TRBV19	once	TRBJ2-3	TGTGCCAGTAGTAGGCGGGGGGCCTCGGCAGATACGCAGTATTTT	CASSRRGASADTQYF
-	TRBV6-1	-	TRBJ1-5	TGTGCCAGCAGGATAATCGACTACGGGAATCAGCCCCAGCATTTT	CASRIIDYGNQPQHF
TRBD1	TRBV29-1	-	TRBJ1-2	TGCAGCGTTCGGACAGGGGGTAGTGGCTACACCTTC	CSVRTGGSGYTF
-	TRBV6-2/TRBV6-3	-	TRBJ2-2	TGTGCCAGTGCGTACACCGGGGAGCTGTTTTTT	CASAYTGELFF